Below, 28 T cell receptor beta chains from the same sample are listed, as sequenced in a study of identifying expanded T cells in peripheral blood. TCRdb keeps only in-frame clones here, not all; method: immunoSEQ multiplex PCR. The sample records 60,000 to 80,000 clones, 75% to 90% being singletons. Sample: blood. The origin of the receptors is a person between 18 and 75 years old in good health.

V is TRBV19 and J is TRBJ1-1; 11 bases are shared with TRBD1. The ends lost 9 bases at V and 6 bases at J; junction bases unmatched: 3. The germline V gene has CDR1 LNHDA and CDR2 SQIVND (reference sequence). CDR3 length: 12 amino acids. The CDR3 spells CASGQGAAEAFF. In DNA, the CDR3 is TGTGCCAGCGGACAGGGGGCCGCTGAAGCTTTCTTT. The full variable domain, completed using reference TRBV19 and TRBJ1-1, is DGGITQSPKYLFRKEGQNVTLSCEQNLNHDAMYWYRQDPGQGLRLIYYSQIVNDFQKGDIAEGYSVSREKKESFPLTVTSAQKNPTAFYLCASGQGAAEAFFGQGTRLTVV.

This chain connects TRBV4-3 to TRBJ2-3, with D perhaps assigned TRBD1 or TRBD2 (5 bases each). Germline CDR1 LGHNA, CDR2 YSLEER. The germline V and J ends were trimmed by 1 base and 2 bases, with 7 bases remaining between them. The CDR3 covers 14 residues. Written as DNA, the CDR3 is TGCGCCAGCAGCCAAGGAGGGGACACAGATACGCAGTATTTT. Protein sequence: CASSQGGDTDTQYF.

This clone has more than one count but fewer than ten. The rearrangement links TRBV7-9 to TRBJ2-2, with TRBD2 matching 7 bases. This CDR3 has 16 residues. Germline lookup yields CDR1 SEHNR and CDR2 FQNEAQ (reference sequence). With V trimmed by 8 bases and J by 0 bases, 9 bases remained unmatched. The CDR3 region has the DNA TGTGCCAGCCTGACTAGCAGCTACGCGAACACCGGGGAGCTGTTTTTT. Protein sequence: CASLTSSYANTGELFF. Together with reference TRBV7-9 and TRBJ2-2, the CDR3 gives the full variable domain: DTGVSQNPRHKITKRGQNVTFRCDPISEHNRLYWYRQTLGQGPEFLTYFQNEAQLEKSRLLSDRFSAERPKGSFSTLEIQRTEQGDSAMYLCASLTSSYANTGELFFGEGSRLTVL.

This clone has more than one count but fewer than ten. This chain joins TRBV7-8 and TRBJ2-7; D unclear. CDR1 and CDR2 from the germline V gene are SGHVS and FQNEAQ. V shed 2 bases and J shed 2 bases, with 4 bases lying between them. The CDR3 is made up of 12 amino acids. DNA of the CDR3: TGTGCCAGCAGCTTATACGCCTACGAGCAGTACTTC. Translated, it gives CASSLYAYEQYF.

The chain combines TRBV28 with TRBJ2-3, with a weak D call TRBD2 (5 bases). The CDR3 runs 13 residues. Germline V gene lookup returns CDR1 MDHEN and CDR2 SYDVKM. Deletions cut 6 bases from V and 6 bases from J, with 13 bases between. The CDR3 DNA follows: TGTGCCAGCAGGGGGAGCGGTGAGGATACGCAGTATTTT. It codes for CASRGSGEDTQYF.

The J gene is TRBJ1-1, the V gene TRBV10-3, with D tentatively TRBD1 (5 bases). Per germline, CDR1 ENHRY and CDR2 SYGVKD. V shed 6 bases and J shed 3 bases, with 14 bases lying between them. CDR3 length: 14 amino acids. The CDR3 nucleotides are TGTGCCATCAGCCTACAGGCTGGGGACACTGAAGCTTTCTTT. Translated, it gives CAISLQAGDTEAFF.

The chain joins TRBV7-8 to TRBJ1-2; D is unclear. V was shortened by 4 bases and J by 8 bases, with 14 bases between the two germline ends. The CDR3 covers 13 residues. Germline values: CDR1 SGHVS, CDR2 FQNEAQ. CDR3 amino acids: CASSSFSMEGYTF. In nucleotides, the CDR3 is TGTGCCAGCAGCTCGTTCTCGATGGAGGGCTACACCTTC.

V usage is TRBV19 and J usage is TRBJ2-3; 9 positions match TRBD2. The CDR3 spans 15 residues. Trimming at V came to 3 bases and at J to 1 base, leaving 2 bases not matched to a gene. Germline V gives CDR1 LNHDA, CDR2 SQIVND (reference sequence). Here the CDR3 reads CASSIRTSGTDTQYF. The CDR3 region has the DNA TGTGCCAGTAGTATCAGGACTAGCGGCACAGATACGCAGTATTTT.

This clone appeared a few times. The gene calls are TRBV4-3 and TRBJ2-5; possible D gene TRBD2, 5 bases. Germline CDR1 reads LGHNA; CDR2 reads YSLEER. This CDR3 comprises 14 residues. Trimming shortened V by 0 bases and J by 3 bases, and 8 bases separated the two germline ends. CDR3 DNA sequence: TGCGCCAGCAGCCAAGATACCGGGAAAGAGACCCAGTACTTC. Translating it yields CASSQDTGKETQYF.

This chain joins TRBV9 and TRBJ2-2; 9 bases line up with TRBD2. This CDR3 spans 17 amino acids. V trimming: 0 bases; J trimming: 6 bases; junction bases outside the gene matches: 9. Germline CDR1 SGDLS, CDR2 YYNGEE. The CDR3 DNA follows: TGTGCCAGCAGCGTAGGTGGGAGCGGGAGGTTGTCCGGGGAGCTGTTTTTT. Translated, it gives CASSVGGSGRLSGELFF.

J is TRBJ2-2 and V is TRBV21-1; the table gives TRBD2 as D, unverified against the DNA. TRBV21-1 is deemed a pseudogene. The CDR3 totals 18 residues. CDR3 bases: TGTGCCAGCAGCAAGGGGAAACCTAGCGGACCGAACACCGGGGAGCTGTTTTTT. It encodes CASSKGKPSGPNTGELFF.

The chain joins TRBV29-1 to TRBJ2-7, with 9 bases matching TRBD1. The CDR3 has 12 residues. Germline-derived CDR1 and CDR2 are SQVTM and ANQGSEA. Trimming at V came to 4 bases and at J to 6 bases, leaving 4 bases not matched to a gene. For the CDR3, the DNA is TGCAGCGTTGGGACAGGGGCTCGCGAGCAGTACTTC. As protein: CSVGTGAREQYF.

CDR3 region: CATSRWGQSPSGANVLTF. CDR3 DNA sequence: TGTGCCACCAGCAGATGGGGACAGTCTCCGTCTGGGGCCAACGTCCTGACTTTC. The chain uses TRBV15 and TRBJ2-6; 7 bases fit TRBD1. With V trimmed by 2 bases and J by 1 base, 8 bases remained unmatched. CDR1 is LNHNV and CDR2 is YYDKDF in the germline V gene (reference sequence). The CDR3 is 18 amino acids. Looking up the rest from reference TRBV15 and TRBJ2-6 gives the full variable domain: DAMVIQNPRYQVTQFGKPVTLSCSQTLNHNVMYWYQQKSSQAPKLLFHYYDKDFNNEADTPDNFQSRRPNTSFCFLDIRSPGLGDTAMYLCATSRWGQSPSGANVLTFGAGSRLTVL.

Written as DNA, the CDR3 is TGCGCCAGCAGCCCGCTCCGAGGGTCCTACGAGCAGTACTTC. Protein product: CASSPLRGSYEQYF. The V gene is TRBV5-1, the J gene TRBJ2-7; D is possibly TRBD2 (5 bases). This CDR3 comprises 14 residues. With 4 bases removed from V and 1 base from J, the gap between germline ends came to 12 bases. The germline V gene has CDR1 SGHRS and CDR2 YFSETQ.

This chain joins TRBV19 and TRBJ2-3; D not certain. Trimming cost V 5 bases and J 4 bases, with 13 bases left between them. The CDR3 is made up of 14 amino acids. Germline V gene lookup returns CDR1 LNHDA and CDR2 SQIVND (reference sequence). CDR3 in amino acids: CASSGQGLSDTQYF. In nucleotides, the CDR3 is TGTGCCAGTAGTGGCCAAGGGCTCTCAGATACGCAGTATTTT.

The CDR3 bases are TGTGCCACCAGCGATCGAGCGGGGAGAGCAGATACGCAGTATTTT. It translates to CATSDRAGRADTQYF. The rearrangement joins TRBV15 to TRBJ2-3; TRBD2 agrees at 7 bases. The CDR3 sequence is 15 residues long. Germline loops: CDR1 LNHNV, CDR2 YYDKDF (reference sequence). J was trimmed by 4 bases and V by 5 bases; bases with no gene match: 9.

J is TRBJ2-5 and V is TRBV9, with 10 bases that match TRBD2. With V trimmed by 4 bases and J by 5 bases, 14 bases remained unmatched. Germline lookup yields CDR1 SGDLS and CDR2 YYNGEE. The length of the CDR3 is 17 residues. CDR3 sequence (DNA): TGTGCCAGCAGCCCCCGTTCTAGCGGGAGTTTTGGGGAGACCCAGTACTTC. This encodes CASSPRSSGSFGETQYF. Based on the CDR3 plus reference TRBV9 and TRBJ2-5, the full variable domain is DSGVTQTPKHLITATGQRVTLRCSPRSGDLSVYWYQQSLDQGLQFLIQYYNGEERAKGNILERFSAQQFPDLHSELNLSSLELGDSALYFCASSPRSSGSFGETQYFGPGTRLLVL.

The chain combines TRBV10-2 with TRBJ1-6; D is unresolved. Germline V gene lookup returns CDR1 WSHSY and CDR2 SAAADI. The CDR3 has 13 amino acids. The V and J ends lost 7 bases and 6 bases respectively, with 10 bases between them. The CDR3 region is CASTWKTNSPLHF. CDR3 coding DNA: TGCGCCAGCACCTGGAAAACTAATTCACCCCTCCACTTT.

The V and J genes are TRBV19 and TRBJ1-5; tentatively, D is TRBD1 (5 bases). This CDR3 spans 13 amino acids. V was trimmed by 5 bases and J by 5 bases, leaving 10 bases between them. The germline V gene encodes CDR1 LNHDA and CDR2 SQIVND (reference sequence). The CDR3: CASSLTEDQPQHF. The CDR3 nucleotides are TGTGCCAGTAGTTTGACAGAAGATCAGCCCCAGCATTTT.

The chain links TRBV5-6 to TRBJ1-4; TRBD1 agrees at 9 bases. Germline-derived CDR1 and CDR2 are SGHDT and YYEEEE. The CDR3 consists of 13 residues. Trimming took 0 bases from V and 14 from J; bases not matched to a gene: 5. This CDR3 reads CASSLGTGDRLFF. CDR3 DNA: TGTGCCAGCAGCTTGGGGACAGGGGATCGGCTGTTTTTT.

V usage is TRBV18 and J usage is TRBJ2-7, with 8 positions matching TRBD2. The CDR3 sequence is 16 residues long. Per germline, CDR1 KGHSH and CDR2 LQKENI. Trimming cost V 5 bases and J 4 bases; bases outside gene matches: 13. CDR3 nucleotides: TGTGCCAGCTCAATCACCGGGACTAGTACTACTTACGAGCAGTACTTC. Its translation is CASSITGTSTTYEQYF.

This clone was detected ten times or more. In the same sample, other DNA sequences code for this CDR3. The chain carries TRBV19 and TRBJ2-5; D is uncertain. CDR1 is LNHDA, CDR2 SQIVND, per germline (reference sequence). The length of the CDR3 is 13 residues. Trimming removed 4 bases from V and 3 bases from J, with 9 bases in between. DNA of the CDR3: TGTGCCAGTAGTAGGTCACCTGAAGAGACCCAGTACTTC. It yields the protein CASSRSPEETQYF.

The CDR3 loop is CASSLAEGQGKGYTF. CDR3 nucleotide sequence: TGCGCCAGCAGCTTGGCCGAAGGGCAGGGAAAGGGCTACACCTTC. V usage is TRBV5-1 and J usage is TRBJ1-2, with D possibly TRBD1 on 5 matching bases. This CDR3 has 15 residues. Trimming removed 0 bases at V and 8 bases at J, with 17 bases between. Looked up from germline, CDR1 is SGHRS and CDR2 is YFSETQ.

The gene calls are TRBV7-2 and TRBJ2-7; a possible D gene is TRBD2 (5 bases). The CDR3 consists of 12 residues. Trimming pared 2 bases from V and 6 bases from J, leaving 8 bases between. Germline V lookup: CDR1 SGHTA, CDR2 FQGNSA. The CDR3 here is CASSLYGGEQYF. The CDR3 DNA is TGTGCCAGCAGCTTATACGGAGGCGAGCAGTACTTC.

The V and J genes are TRBV9 and TRBJ2-7; 9 nucleotides line up with TRBD2. This CDR3 region has 15 residues. Losses at the gene ends were 4 bases for V and 0 bases for J; bases not matched to a gene: 5. Looked up from germline, CDR1 is SGDLS and CDR2 is YYNGEE. The CDR3 DNA follows: TGTGCCAGCAGCCCTCGTAGCGGGAGCTCCTACGAGCAGTACTTC. This codes for CASSPRSGSSYEQYF.

The chain couples TRBV7-2 to TRBJ1-1; D perhaps matches TRBD1 (5 bases). The CDR3 runs 15 residues. From germline, CDR1 is SGHTA and CDR2 FQGNSA. The V and J ends lost 5 bases and 9 bases respectively, with 22 bases between them. CDR3 amino acids: CASSNNIQGTQKAFF. The CDR3 nucleotides are TGTGCCAGCAGCAATAACATTCAGGGAACACAGAAAGCTTTCTTT.

V usage is TRBV6-1 and J usage is TRBJ1-1, with D unresolved. The V gene lost 7 bases and the J gene lost 3 bases, with 12 bases spanning the gap. CDR3 length: 13 amino acids. Germline CDR1 and CDR2: MNHNS and SASEGT. CDR3 coding DNA: TGTGCCAGCACCCTACAGAAGGACACTGAAGCTTTCTTT. It codes for CASTLQKDTEAFF.

The chain combines TRBV15 with TRBJ2-7; 9 bases match TRBD2. CDR3 length: 15 amino acids. With V trimmed by 0 bases and J by 5 bases, 5 bases remained unmatched. Germline V gives CDR1 LNHNV, CDR2 YYDKDF (reference sequence). This CDR3 is CATSRDSGRRHEQYF. In DNA, the CDR3 is TGTGCCACCAGCAGAGATAGCGGGAGACGCCACGAGCAGTACTTC. Full variable domain (remainder filled in from reference TRBV15 and TRBJ2-7): DAMVIQNPRYQVTQFGKPVTLSCSQTLNHNVMYWYQQKSSQAPKLLFHYYDKDFNNEADTPDNFQSRRPNTSFCFLDIRSPGLGDTAMYLCATSRDSGRRHEQYFGPGTRLTVT.